This T cell receptor (beta chain) was sequenced in a study of cytomegalovirus exposure and HLA in healthy donors. The PCR had 60 Vbeta and 13 Jbeta primers. Assay used: immunoSEQ multiplex PCR; TCRdb lists only in-frame clones, some missing. The table lists fewer than 150,000 clones, roughly 80% of them singletons, with around 4.3% in the top ten. The source of this sequence is a middle-aged man in good health and CMV-seropositive. Material: PBMCs.

The CDR3 DNA reads as TGTGCCAGCAGCTTGATCGGTAGCAATCAGCCCCAGCATTTT. This sequence encodes CASSLIGSNQPQHF. The genes are TRBV5-5 and TRBJ1-5; D uncertain. The germline gives CDR1 SGHKS, CDR2 YYEKEE (reference sequence). Trimming took 1 base from V and 0 from J, leaving 5 bases between them. The CDR3 spans 14 residues.